What follows is one T cell receptor (beta chain) and its context. No antigen is known for it. Base qualities were left out, and no much larger clone turns up one base away. The sample belongs to a study of blood T cell repertoires in COVID-19 (dated by TCRdb to the early 2020s). A note on the overall study: Samples covering the acute and convalescent phases of COVID-19 were provided by collaborators in the United States, Italy and Spain. The sample metadata nearly always contained a de-identified subject ID, COVID-19 status, age in years and sex. The prospective study material was composed of cDNA or gDNA derived from T cells, B-cell-depleted T cells, or PBMCs. The dataset comprised deeply sampled blood TCRbeta repertoires from subjects exposed to, actively infected with, or recovered from COVID-19. Samples came from the ongoing ImmuneRACE study (first 160 participants) plus 1,254 subjects from 6 global collaborators. A freely available public database, intended as a resource for researchers studying the immune response to SARS-CoV-2, is where the repertoires were released. Where available, HLA class I and class II types were taken from metadata supplied by the sample provider and were not determined by assay-based typing. The study at large found these results: How much clinical and demographic metadata was included differed by source and by participant, and the metadata was provided uncurated.

TCRbeta CDR3 regions were amplified from genomic DNA by means of the immunoSEQ Assay, a bias-controlled multiplex PCR. Regarding the original processing steps: The number of nucleated cells in each sample was estimated from the amplification of reference gene primers within the assay. To quantify the absolute abundance of each unique TCRbeta CDR3 rearrangement, sequence reads were collapsed and filtered. For each sample, productive Simpson clonality was calculated as the square root of Simpson's diversity index over productive rearrangements. Not all clones reach the TCRdb copy of this immuneACCESS table, which keeps in-frame sequences only. Checked studies attribute under half of the gap to unresolved V genes and leave the rest unexplained. Clone size and V and J calls were adopted from that table, with D and trimming inferred from the DNA. The sample table holds 100,000 to 150,000 clones, of which around 84% were seen once. Clones ranked in the top ten supply 2% to 2.5% of the sample.

Participants in the prospective study were aged roughly 18 to 100 years, lived in about two dozen United States geographic areas, and enrolled through a virtual design. In the prospective study, participants were assigned to cohorts based on the clinical history participants reported in a screening survey and a study questionnaire. Each participant in the prospective study had whole blood, serum and a nasopharyngeal or oropharyngeal swab collected by mobile phlebotomists. Additional blood draws and questionnaires over a 2-month period could optionally be provided by prospective study participants. Blood samples from the prospective study were shipped frozen or at room temperature prior to DNA extraction. From cysteine to phenylalanine, the CDR3 is 15 amino acids long. The kept DNA is CDR3 alone, 45 bases in frame from the first base. CDR1 and CDR2 were assigned from the germline V gene as SGHTA and FQGTGA. Deletion took 5 bases off V and 9 bases off J, with a span of 17 bases between the germline ends.

The chain uses TRBV7-3 and TRBJ1-6, with a tentative D gene TRBD1 over 6 matching bases. The receptor was derived from a man aged 35-49 years with acute COVID-19. Source material: PBMCs or T cells enriched from blood (not recorded which). This receptor has the CDR3 CASSGQTLLSSPLHF. The nucleotide sequence reads as follows: TGTGCCAGCAGCGGACAGACCCTACTCTCTTCACCCCTCCACTTT.